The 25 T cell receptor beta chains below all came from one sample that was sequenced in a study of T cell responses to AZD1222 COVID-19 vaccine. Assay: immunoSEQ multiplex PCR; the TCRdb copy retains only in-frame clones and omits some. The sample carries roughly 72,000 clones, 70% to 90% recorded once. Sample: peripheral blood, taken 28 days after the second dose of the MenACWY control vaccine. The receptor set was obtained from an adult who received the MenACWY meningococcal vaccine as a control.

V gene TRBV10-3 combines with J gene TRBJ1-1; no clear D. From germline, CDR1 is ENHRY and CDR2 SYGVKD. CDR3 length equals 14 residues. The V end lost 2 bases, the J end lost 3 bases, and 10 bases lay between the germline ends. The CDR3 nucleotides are TGTGCCATCAGTGAGACTCGACACGACACTGAAGCTTTCTTT. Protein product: CAISETRHDTEAFF.

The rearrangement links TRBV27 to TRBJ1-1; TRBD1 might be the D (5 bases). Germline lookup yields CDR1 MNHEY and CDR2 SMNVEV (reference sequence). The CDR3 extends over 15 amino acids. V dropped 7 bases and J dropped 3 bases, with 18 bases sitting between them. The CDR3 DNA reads TGTGCCAGCACCCGGGACCTTAAGGAGGACACTGAAGCTTTCTTT. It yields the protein CASTRDLKEDTEAFF.

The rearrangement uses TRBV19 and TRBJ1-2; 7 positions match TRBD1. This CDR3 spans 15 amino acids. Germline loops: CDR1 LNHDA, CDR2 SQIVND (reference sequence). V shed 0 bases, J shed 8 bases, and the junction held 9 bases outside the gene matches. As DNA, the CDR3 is TGTGCCAGTAGTATAGATTCACAGGGGTCGATCGGCTACACCTTC. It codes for CASSIDSQGSIGYTF.

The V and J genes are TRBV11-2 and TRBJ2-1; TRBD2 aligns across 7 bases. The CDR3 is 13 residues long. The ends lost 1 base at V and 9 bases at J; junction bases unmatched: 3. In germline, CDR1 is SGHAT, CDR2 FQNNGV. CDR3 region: CASSLAGGGEQFF. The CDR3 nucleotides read TGTGCCAGCAGCTTAGCGGGGGGTGGTGAGCAGTTCTTC.

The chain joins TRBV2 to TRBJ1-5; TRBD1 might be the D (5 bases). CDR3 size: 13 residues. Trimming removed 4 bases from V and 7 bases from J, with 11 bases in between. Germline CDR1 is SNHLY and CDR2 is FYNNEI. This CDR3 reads CASSGQGDQPQHF. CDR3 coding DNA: TGTGCCAGCAGTGGCCAGGGTGACCAGCCCCAGCATTTT.

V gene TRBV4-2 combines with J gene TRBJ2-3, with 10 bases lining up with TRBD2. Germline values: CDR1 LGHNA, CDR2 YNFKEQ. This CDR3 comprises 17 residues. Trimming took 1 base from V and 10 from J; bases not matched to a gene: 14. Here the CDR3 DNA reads TGTGCCAGCAGCCAAGGTCTAGCGGGGGCCTACTCGCTCCCGCAGTATTTT. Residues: CASSQGLAGAYSLPQYF.

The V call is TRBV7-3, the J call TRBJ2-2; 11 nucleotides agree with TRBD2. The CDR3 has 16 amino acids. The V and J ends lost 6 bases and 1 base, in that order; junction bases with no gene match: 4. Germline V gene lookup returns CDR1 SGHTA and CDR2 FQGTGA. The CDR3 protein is CASRLGLAGNTGELFF. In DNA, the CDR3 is TGTGCCAGCAGATTAGGACTAGCGGGGAACACCGGGGAGCTGTTTTTT.

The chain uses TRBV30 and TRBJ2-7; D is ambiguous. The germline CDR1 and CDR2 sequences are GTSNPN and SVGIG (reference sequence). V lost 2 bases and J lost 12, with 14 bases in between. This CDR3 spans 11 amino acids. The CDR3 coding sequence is TGTGCCTGGAGTAGGACCGCATCCCTGTACTTC. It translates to CAWSRTASLYF.

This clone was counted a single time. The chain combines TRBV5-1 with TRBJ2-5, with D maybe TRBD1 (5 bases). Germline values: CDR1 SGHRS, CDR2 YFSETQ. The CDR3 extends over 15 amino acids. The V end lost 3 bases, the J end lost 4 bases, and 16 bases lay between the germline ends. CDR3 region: CASSSDTGARETQYF. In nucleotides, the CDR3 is TGCGCCAGCAGCTCAGACACTGGGGCTCGAGAGACCCAGTACTTC.

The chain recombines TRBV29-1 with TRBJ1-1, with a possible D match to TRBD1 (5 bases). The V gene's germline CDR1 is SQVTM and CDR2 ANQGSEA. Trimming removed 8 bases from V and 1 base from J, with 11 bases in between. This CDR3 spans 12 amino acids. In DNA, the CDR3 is TGCAGCACCAGGGACGGGAACACTGAAGCTTTCTTT. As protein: CSTRDGNTEAFF.

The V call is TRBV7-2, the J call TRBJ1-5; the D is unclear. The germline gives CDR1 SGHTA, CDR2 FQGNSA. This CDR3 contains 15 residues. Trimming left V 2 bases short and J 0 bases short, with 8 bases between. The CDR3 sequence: CASSLRGYSNQPQHF. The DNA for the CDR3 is TGTGCCAGCAGCTTACGGGGTTATAGCAATCAGCCCCAGCATTTT.

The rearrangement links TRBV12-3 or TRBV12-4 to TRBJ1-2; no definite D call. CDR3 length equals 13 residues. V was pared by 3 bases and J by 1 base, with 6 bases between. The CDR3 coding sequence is TGTGCCAGCAGTTTGGGAAATAACTATGGCTACACCTTC. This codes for CASSLGNNYGYTF.

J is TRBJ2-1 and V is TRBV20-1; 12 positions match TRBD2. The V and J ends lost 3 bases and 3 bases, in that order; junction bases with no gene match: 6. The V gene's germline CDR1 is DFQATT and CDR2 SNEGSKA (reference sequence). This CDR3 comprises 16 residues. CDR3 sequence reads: CSASDTSGGRYNEQFF. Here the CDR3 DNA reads TGCAGTGCTAGTGACACTAGCGGGGGGCGCTACAATGAGCAGTTCTTC.

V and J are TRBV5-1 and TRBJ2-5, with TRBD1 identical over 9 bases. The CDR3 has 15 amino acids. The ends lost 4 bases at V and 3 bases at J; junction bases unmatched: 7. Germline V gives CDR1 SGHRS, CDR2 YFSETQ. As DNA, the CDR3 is TGCGCCAGCAGCCCGGACAGGGGTTGGGAAGAGACCCAGTACTTC. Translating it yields CASSPDRGWEETQYF.

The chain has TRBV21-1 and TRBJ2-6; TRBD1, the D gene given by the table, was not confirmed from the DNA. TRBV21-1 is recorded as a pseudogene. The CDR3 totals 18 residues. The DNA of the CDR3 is TGTGCCAGCAGCACCCTCGGACAGCTCCTCTCTGGGGCCAACGTCCTGACTTTC. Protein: CASSTLGQLLSGANVLTF.

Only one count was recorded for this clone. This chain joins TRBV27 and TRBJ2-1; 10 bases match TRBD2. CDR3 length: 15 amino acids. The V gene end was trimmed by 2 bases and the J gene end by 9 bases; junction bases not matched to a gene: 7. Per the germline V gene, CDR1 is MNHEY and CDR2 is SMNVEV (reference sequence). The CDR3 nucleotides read TGTGCCAGCAGTTTAAAAGCGGGGGGGCCCATTGAGCAGTTCTTC. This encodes CASSLKAGGPIEQFF.

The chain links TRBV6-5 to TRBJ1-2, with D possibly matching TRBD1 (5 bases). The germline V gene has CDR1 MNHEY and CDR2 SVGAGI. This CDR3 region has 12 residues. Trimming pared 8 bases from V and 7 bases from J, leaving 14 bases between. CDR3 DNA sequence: TGTGCCAGCGGGACGCGGCAGGTTGGCTACACCTTC. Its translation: CASGTRQVGYTF.

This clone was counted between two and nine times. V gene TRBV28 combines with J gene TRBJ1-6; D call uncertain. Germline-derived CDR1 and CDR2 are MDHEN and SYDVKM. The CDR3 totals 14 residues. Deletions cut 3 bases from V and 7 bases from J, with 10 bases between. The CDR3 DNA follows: TGTGCCAGCAGTTTGGGCAGAGAAAATTCACCCCTCCACTTT. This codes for CASSLGRENSPLHF.

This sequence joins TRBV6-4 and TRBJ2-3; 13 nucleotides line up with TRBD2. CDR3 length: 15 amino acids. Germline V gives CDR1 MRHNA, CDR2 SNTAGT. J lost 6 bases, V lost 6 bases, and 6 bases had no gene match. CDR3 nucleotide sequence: TGTGCCAGCAGCCCGACTAGCGGGGGGTCGGATACGCAGTATTTT. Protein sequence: CASSPTSGGSDTQYF.

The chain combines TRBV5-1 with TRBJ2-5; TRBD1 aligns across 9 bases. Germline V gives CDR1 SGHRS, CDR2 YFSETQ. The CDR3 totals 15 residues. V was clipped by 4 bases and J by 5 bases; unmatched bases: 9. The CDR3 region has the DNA TGCGCCAGCAGCGTCCGGGACAGGGATAGGGAGACCCAGTACTTC. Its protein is CASSVRDRDRETQYF.

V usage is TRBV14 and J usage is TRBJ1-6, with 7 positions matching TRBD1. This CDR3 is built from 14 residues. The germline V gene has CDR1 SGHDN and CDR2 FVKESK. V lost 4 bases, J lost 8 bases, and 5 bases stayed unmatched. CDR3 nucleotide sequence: TGTGCCAGCAGCCTTCAGGGGGTATATTCACCCCTCCACTTT. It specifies CASSLQGVYSPLHF.

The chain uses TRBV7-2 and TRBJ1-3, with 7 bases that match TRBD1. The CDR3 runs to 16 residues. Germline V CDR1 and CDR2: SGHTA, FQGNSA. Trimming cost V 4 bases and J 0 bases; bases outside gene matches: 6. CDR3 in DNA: TGTGCCAGCAGCTCGGACAGGCTAAACTCTGGAAACACCATATATTTT. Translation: CASSSDRLNSGNTIYF.

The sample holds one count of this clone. CDR3 nucleotides: TGTGCCAGCAGCCCTCACGGGGGGGTAGCCAAAAACATTCAGTACTTC. Translating gives CASSPHGGVAKNIQYF. The V call is TRBV7-2, the J call TRBJ2-4, with 8 bases fitting TRBD2. Per the germline V gene, CDR1 is SGHTA and CDR2 is FQGNSA. V shed 5 bases and J 0 bases; nucleotides not matched to a gene: 6. This CDR3 is built from 16 residues. The full variable domain, with the rest looked up from reference TRBV7-2 and TRBJ2-4, is GAGVSQSPSNKVTEKGKDVELRCDPISGHTALYWYRQSLGQGLEFLIYFQGNSAPDKSGLPSDRFSAERTGGSVSTLTIQRTQQEDSAVYLCASSPHGGVAKNIQYFGAGTRLSVL.

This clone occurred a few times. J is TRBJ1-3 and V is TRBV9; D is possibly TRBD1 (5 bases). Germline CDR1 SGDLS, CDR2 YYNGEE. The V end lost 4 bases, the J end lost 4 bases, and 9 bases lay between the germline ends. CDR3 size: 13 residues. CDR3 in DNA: TGTGCCAGCAGCTACGGGGACGGAAACACCATATATTTT. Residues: CASSYGDGNTIYF.

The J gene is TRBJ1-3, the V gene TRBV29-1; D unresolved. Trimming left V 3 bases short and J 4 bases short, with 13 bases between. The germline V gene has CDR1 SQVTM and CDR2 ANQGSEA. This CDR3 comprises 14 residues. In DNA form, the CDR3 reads TGCAGCGTTGATTTGTCAGGAGCCGGAAACACCATATATTTT. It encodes CSVDLSGAGNTIYF.